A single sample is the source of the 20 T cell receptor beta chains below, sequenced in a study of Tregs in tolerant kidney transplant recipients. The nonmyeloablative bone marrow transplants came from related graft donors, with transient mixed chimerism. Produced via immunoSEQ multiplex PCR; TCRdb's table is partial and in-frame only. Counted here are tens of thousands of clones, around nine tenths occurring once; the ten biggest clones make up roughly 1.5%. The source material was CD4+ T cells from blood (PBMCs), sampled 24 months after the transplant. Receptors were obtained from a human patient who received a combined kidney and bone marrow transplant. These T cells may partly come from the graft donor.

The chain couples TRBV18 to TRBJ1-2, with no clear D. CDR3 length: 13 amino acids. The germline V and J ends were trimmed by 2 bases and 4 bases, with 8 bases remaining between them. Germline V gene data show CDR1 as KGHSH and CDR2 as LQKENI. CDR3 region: CASSPGHVYGYTF. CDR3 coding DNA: TGTGCCAGCTCACCAGGGCATGTCTATGGCTACACCTTC. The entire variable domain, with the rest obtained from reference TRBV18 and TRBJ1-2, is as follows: NAGVMQNPRHLVRRRGQEARLRCSPMKGHSHVYWYRQLPEEGLKFMVYLQKENIIDESGMPKERFSAEFPKEGPSILRIQQVVRGDSAAYFCASSPGHVYGYTFGSGTRLTVV.

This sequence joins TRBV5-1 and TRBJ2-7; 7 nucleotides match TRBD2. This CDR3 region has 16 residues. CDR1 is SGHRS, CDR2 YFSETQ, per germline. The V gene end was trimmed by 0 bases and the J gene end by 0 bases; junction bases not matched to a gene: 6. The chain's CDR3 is CASSLGVRENSYEQYF. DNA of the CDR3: TGCGCCAGCAGCTTGGGTGTGCGGGAGAACTCCTACGAGCAGTACTTC. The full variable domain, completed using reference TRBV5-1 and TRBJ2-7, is KAGVTQTPRYLIKTRGQQVTLSCSPISGHRSVSWYQQTPGQGLQFLFEYFSETQRNKGNFPGRFSGRQFSNSRSEMNVSTLELGDSALYLCASSLGVRENSYEQYFGPGTRLTVT.

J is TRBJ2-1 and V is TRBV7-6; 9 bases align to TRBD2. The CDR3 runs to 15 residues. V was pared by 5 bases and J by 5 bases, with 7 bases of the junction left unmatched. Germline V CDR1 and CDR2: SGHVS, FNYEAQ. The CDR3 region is CASSPSGRSHNEQFF. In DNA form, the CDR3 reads TGTGCCAGCAGCCCAAGCGGGAGGTCCCACAATGAGCAGTTCTTC.

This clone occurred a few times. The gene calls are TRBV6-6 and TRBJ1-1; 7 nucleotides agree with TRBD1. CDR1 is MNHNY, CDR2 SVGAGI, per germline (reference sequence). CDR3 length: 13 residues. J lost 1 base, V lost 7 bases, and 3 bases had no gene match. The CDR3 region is CASNRDRNTEAFF. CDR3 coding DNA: TGTGCCAGCAATAGGGACAGGAACACTGAAGCTTTCTTT.

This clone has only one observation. CDR3: CASSQVEGTGVYNEQFF. CDR3 bases: TGCGCCAGCAGCCAAGTTGAAGGGACAGGGGTTTACAATGAGCAGTTCTTC. This chain connects TRBV4-3 to TRBJ2-1, with TRBD1 matching over 10 bases. Germline lookup yields CDR1 LGHNA and CDR2 YSLEER. CDR3 length: 17 amino acids. J lost 4 bases, V lost 1 base, and 7 bases had no gene match.

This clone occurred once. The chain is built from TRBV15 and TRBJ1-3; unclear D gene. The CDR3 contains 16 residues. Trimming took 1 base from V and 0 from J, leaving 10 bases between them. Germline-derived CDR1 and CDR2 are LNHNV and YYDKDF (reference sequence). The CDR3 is CATSRGAGVSGNTIYF. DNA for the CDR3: TGTGCCACCAGCAGAGGTGCCGGGGTCTCTGGAAACACCATATATTTT. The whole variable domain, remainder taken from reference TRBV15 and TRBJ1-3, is DAMVIQNPRYQVTQFGKPVTLSCSQTLNHNVMYWYQQKSSQAPKLLFHYYDKDFNNEADTPDNFQSRRPNTSFCFLDIRSPGLGDTAMYLCATSRGAGVSGNTIYFGEGSWLTVV.

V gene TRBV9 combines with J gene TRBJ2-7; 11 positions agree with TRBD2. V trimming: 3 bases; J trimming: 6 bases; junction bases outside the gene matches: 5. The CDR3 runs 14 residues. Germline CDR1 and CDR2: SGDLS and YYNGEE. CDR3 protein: CASSAGTSGSEQYF. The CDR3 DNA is TGTGCCAGCAGCGCCGGGACTAGCGGTAGCGAGCAGTACTTC.

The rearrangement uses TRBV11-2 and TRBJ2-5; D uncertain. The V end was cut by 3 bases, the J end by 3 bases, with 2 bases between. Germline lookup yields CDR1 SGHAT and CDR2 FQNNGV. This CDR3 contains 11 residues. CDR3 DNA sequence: TGTGCCAGCAGCTTTAAAGAGACCCAGTACTTC. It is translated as CASSFKETQYF.

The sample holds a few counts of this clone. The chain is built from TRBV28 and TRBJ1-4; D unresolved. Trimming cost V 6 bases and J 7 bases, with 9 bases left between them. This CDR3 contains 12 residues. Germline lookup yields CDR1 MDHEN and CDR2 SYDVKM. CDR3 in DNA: TGTGCCAGCAGCCCCGTGAGTGAAAAACTGTTTTTT. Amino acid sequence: CASSPVSEKLFF.

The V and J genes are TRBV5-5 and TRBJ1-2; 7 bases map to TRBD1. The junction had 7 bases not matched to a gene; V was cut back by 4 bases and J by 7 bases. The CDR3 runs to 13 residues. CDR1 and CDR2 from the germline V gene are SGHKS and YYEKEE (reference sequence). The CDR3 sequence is CASSLTGVSGYTF. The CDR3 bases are TGTGCCAGCAGCCTAACAGGGGTTTCTGGCTACACCTTC.

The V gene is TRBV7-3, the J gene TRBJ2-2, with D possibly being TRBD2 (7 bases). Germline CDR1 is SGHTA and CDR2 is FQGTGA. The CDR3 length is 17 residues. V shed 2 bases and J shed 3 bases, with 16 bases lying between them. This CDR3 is CASSLGGAGLDTGELFF. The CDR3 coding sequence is TGTGCCAGCAGCTTAGGGGGGGCAGGGCTGGACACCGGGGAGCTGTTTTTT.

The CDR3 region has the DNA TGTGCTAGTGCCCGCTGGGGAGGCAGTAGCTCCTACGAGCAGTACTTC. It specifies CASARWGGSSSYEQYF. The chain uses TRBV12-5 and TRBJ2-7; D is possibly TRBD2 (6 bases). This CDR3 spans 16 amino acids. The V gene's germline CDR1 is LGHNT and CDR2 FRNRAP. Trimming pared 7 bases from V and 0 bases from J, leaving 19 bases between.

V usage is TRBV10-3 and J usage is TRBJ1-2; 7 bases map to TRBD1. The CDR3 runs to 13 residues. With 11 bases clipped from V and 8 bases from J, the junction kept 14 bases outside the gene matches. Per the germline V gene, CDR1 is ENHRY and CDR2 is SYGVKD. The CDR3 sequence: CASRAGGNGGYTF. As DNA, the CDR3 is TGTGCCTCCCGCGCAGGGGGTAACGGCGGCTACACCTTC.

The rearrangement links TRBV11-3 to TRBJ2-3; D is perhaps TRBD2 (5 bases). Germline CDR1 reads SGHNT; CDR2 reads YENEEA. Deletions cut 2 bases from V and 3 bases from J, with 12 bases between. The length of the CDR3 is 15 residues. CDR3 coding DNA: TGTGCCAGCAGCTTATACGGGATAGGAACAGATACGCAGTATTTT. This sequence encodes CASSLYGIGTDTQYF.

The CDR3 nucleotides are TGTGCCCGGGGAAGTCCGGGGGGTGAAAAACTGTTTTTT. Its translation: CARGSPGGEKLFF. This chain connects TRBV30 to TRBJ1-4; D is perhaps TRBD1 (5 bases). The V end lost 8 bases, the J end lost 7 bases, and 17 bases lay between the germline ends. The germline CDR1 and CDR2 sequences are GTSNPN and SVGIG (reference sequence). CDR3 length: 13 amino acids.

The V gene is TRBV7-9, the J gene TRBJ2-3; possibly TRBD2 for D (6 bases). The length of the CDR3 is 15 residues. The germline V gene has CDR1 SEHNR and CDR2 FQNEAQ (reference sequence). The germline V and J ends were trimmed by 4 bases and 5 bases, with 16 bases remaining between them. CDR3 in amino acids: CASSYSSGVGDTQYF. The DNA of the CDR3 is TGTGCCAGCAGCTACTCCTCGGGGGTTGGAGATACGCAGTATTTT.

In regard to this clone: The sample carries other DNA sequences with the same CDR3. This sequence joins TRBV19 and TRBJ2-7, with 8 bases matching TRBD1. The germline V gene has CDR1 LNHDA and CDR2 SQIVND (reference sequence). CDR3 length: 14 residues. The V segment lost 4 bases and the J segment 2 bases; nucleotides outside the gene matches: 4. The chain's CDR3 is CASSTRDRPYEQYF. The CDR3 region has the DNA TGTGCCAGTAGTACGAGGGACAGGCCCTACGAGCAGTACTTC.

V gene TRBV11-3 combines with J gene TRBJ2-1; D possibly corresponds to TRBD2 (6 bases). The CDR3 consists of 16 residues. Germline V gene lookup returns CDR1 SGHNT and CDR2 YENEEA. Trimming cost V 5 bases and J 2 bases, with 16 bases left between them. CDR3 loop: CASSHGGPTAYNEQFF. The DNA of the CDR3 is TGTGCCAGCAGCCACGGAGGGCCTACTGCCTACAATGAGCAGTTCTTC.

CDR3 coding DNA: TGTGCCAGCTCATCGACTAGCGGGAGGGGCCCCTACAATGAGCAGTTCTTC. Translating it yields CASSSTSGRGPYNEQFF. The V and J genes are TRBV18 and TRBJ2-1, with 14 bases aligning to TRBD2. The CDR3 runs to 17 residues. With V trimmed by 5 bases and J by 2 bases, 5 bases remained unmatched. Germline CDR1 and CDR2: KGHSH and LQKENI.

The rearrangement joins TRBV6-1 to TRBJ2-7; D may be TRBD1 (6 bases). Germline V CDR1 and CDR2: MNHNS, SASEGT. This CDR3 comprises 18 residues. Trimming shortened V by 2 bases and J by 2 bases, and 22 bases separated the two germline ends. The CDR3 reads CASSESRSGVITTYEQYF. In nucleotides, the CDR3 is TGTGCCAGCAGTGAATCGAGGTCAGGGGTTATTACAACCTACGAGCAGTACTTC.